Many counts were recorded for the clone carrying this T cell receptor beta chain. Antigen specificity is unknown. Carrying unique molecular identifiers, the cDNA also gained a universal primer site through template switching. TCRdb redid the calling of the 5' RACE reads with MiXCR, one entry per CDR3 protein. The sample carries roughly 250,000 distinct CDR3 sequences, around 15% recorded once. CDR3 size: 15 residues. With 0 bases clipped from V and 6 bases from J, the junction kept 7 bases outside the gene matches. Germline V gene lookup returns CDR1 DFQATT and CDR2 SNEGSKA (reference sequence). The data derive from a study of identical twins. Overall study results and limits: Zero-insertion results could be subject to partial confounding by invariant MAIT and iNKT cells.

The chain employs TRBV20-1 and TRBJ2-1, with 8 bases that match TRBD2. The specimen sequenced was memory (CD45RO+) T cells sorted from blood. The TCR sequence derives from a woman between 18 and 29 years old in good health. The CDR3 DNA is TGCAGTGCTAGAGATACCGGGGGGGGGTTCAATGAGCAGTTCTTC. As protein: CSARDTGGGFNEQFF.